This TCR beta chain was sequenced in a study of T-cell memory formation after mild COVID-19. Study-level points and caveats: The study found balanced CD4/CD8 in clones contracting day 15 to 85 and a CD4+ lean in later expanders. CD4+ contracting clones lay mainly in CM and EM, CD8+ ones in EMRA.

TCRdb reanalysed the 5' RACE reads using MiXCR and keeps one entry per CDR3 protein. The table records about half a million distinct CDR3 sequences, 18% of them present only once. With 4 bases clipped from V and 5 bases from J, the junction kept 3 bases outside the gene matches. The CDR3 length is 13 residues. In regard to this clonotype: Its matching antigen is unknown.

J is TRBJ2-5 and V is TRBV12-3 or TRBV12-4; 8 nucleotides agree with TRBD2. The source material was PBMCs or a T cell subset sorted from them (not recorded which). This TCR came from an adult woman who had mild COVID-19 (a few samples of this study predate the infection). Cell type and time point are not known. The CDR3 sequence: CASSWTSFETQYF. The CDR3 region has the DNA TGTGCCAGCAGTTGGACTAGCTTTGAGACCCAGTACTTC.